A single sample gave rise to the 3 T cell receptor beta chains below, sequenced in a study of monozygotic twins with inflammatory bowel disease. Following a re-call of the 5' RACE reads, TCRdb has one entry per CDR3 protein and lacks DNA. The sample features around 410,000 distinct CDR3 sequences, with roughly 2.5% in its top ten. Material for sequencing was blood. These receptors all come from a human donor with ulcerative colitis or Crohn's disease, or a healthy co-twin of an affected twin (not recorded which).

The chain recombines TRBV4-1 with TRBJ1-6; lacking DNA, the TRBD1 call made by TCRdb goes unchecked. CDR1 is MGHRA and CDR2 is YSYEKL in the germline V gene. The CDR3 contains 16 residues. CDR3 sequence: CASSQEATRANSPLHF.

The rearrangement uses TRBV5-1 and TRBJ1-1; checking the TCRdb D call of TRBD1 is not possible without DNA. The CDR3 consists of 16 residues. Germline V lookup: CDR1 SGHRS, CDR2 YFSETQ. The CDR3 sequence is CASRDRGLGKNTEAFF.

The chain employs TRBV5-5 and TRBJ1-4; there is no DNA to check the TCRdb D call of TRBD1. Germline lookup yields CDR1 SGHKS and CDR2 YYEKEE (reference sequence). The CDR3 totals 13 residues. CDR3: CASSDRFGEKLFF.